The 32 T cell receptor beta chains below were found in one sample sequenced in a study of shared clonotypes between healthy human individuals. Sequencing used immunoSEQ multiplex PCR; TCRdb keeps in-frame clones, though not all of them. The sample gives hundreds of thousands of clones, 70% to 80% of which show up once; roughly 13% is in the top ten. Source material: PBMCs. These receptors came from a middle-aged woman in good health. Some clones in this sample may be carry-over from other donors' samples.

J is TRBJ1-2 and V is TRBV19, with no clear D. Germline lookup yields CDR1 LNHDA and CDR2 SQIVND (reference sequence). Deletions cut 1 base from V and 2 bases from J, with 5 bases between. CDR3 size: 13 residues. CDR3 DNA sequence: TGTGCCAGTAGTATAGGAAAGAACTATGGCTACACCTTC. This gives the protein CASSIGKNYGYTF.

This clone was seen a single time. The chain links TRBV18 to TRBJ2-3; D may be TRBD1 (5 bases). Trimming removed 8 bases from V and 3 bases from J, with 21 bases in between. The length of the CDR3 is 16 residues. The germline gives CDR1 KGHSH, CDR2 LQKENI. The CDR3, as DNA: TGTGCCAGCACCCTTCCGCGCCAGGGCTATACAGATACGCAGTATTTT. Its translation: CASTLPRQGYTDTQYF.

This clone was picked up one time. The rearrangement uses TRBV9 and TRBJ2-1; TRBD2 might be the D (5 bases). CDR1 SGDLS and CDR2 YYNGEE come from the germline V gene. V dropped 0 bases and J dropped 8 bases, with 9 bases sitting between them. This CDR3 has 13 residues. In nucleotides, the CDR3 is TGTGCCAGCAGCGTAGATTCGGAGGATGAGCAGTTCTTC. This encodes CASSVDSEDEQFF.

This clone has only a few counts. The chain joins TRBV19 to TRBJ1-4; D not certain. V lost 3 bases and J 1 base, leaving 6 bases between the germline ends. Germline V gene data show CDR1 as LNHDA and CDR2 as SQIVND (reference sequence). The CDR3 is 14 residues long. The CDR3 protein is CASSISVTNEKLFF. The CDR3 region has the DNA TGTGCCAGTAGTATCAGTGTAACTAATGAAAAACTGTTTTTT.

V is TRBV30 and J is TRBJ1-6; no reliable D call. The germline V and J ends were trimmed by 2 bases and 0 bases, with 5 bases remaining between them. Germline V gene sequence: CDR1 GTSNPN, CDR2 SVGIG (reference sequence). CDR3 length: 14 amino acids. The CDR3 loop is CAWSSGSYNSPLHF. The CDR3, as DNA: TGTGCCTGGAGTTCAGGCTCCTATAATTCACCCCTCCACTTT.

The chain employs TRBV4-3 and TRBJ2-3; 9 bases match TRBD2. Germline V CDR1 and CDR2: LGHNA, YSLEER. The CDR3 runs to 18 residues. V shed 0 bases and J 3 bases; nucleotides not matched to a gene: 10. The CDR3 DNA follows: TGCGCCAGCAGCCAAGACACTGCGCTCAGCGGGGGGACAGATACGCAGTATTTT. Translating gives CASSQDTALSGGTDTQYF.

The chain couples TRBV11-2 to TRBJ2-2; 8 bases line up with TRBD2. The CDR3 length is 15 residues. V dropped 5 bases and J dropped 7; count of bases not matched to a gene: 9. The germline gives CDR1 SGHAT, CDR2 FQNNGV. CDR3 sequence (DNA): TGTGCCAGCAGCCCCTTTCAGCGGGAGATCGGGGAGCTGTTTTTT. Residues: CASSPFQREIGELFF. Variable domain in full (rest from reference TRBV11-2 and TRBJ2-2): EAGVAQSPRYKIIEKRQSVAFWCNPISGHATLYWYQQILGQGPKLLIQFQNNGVVDDSQLPKDRFSAERLKGVDSTLKIQPAKLEDSAVYLCASSPFQREIGELFFGEGSRLTVL.

The CDR3 bases are TGTGCCAGCAGCTTTCAAGTAGATAGCAATCAGCCCCAGCATTTT. The encoded protein is CASSFQVDSNQPQHF. The chain joins TRBV7-2 to TRBJ1-5, with no clear D. Germline CDR1 reads SGHTA; CDR2 reads FQGNSA. Trimming shortened V by 3 bases and J by 0 bases, and 9 bases separated the two germline ends. CDR3 length: 15 amino acids. Full variable domain (remainder filled in from reference TRBV7-2 and TRBJ1-5): GAGVSQSPSNKVTEKGKDVELRCDPISGHTALYWYRQSLGQGLEFLIYFQGNSAPDKSGLPSDRFSAERTGGSVSTLTIQRTQQEDSAVYLCASSFQVDSNQPQHFGDGTRLSIL.

V gene TRBV29-1 combines with J gene TRBJ2-1, with no clear D. The CDR3 is 13 amino acids. V was trimmed by 2 bases and J by 1 base, leaving 6 bases between them. Germline CDR1 and CDR2: SQVTM and ANQGSEA. The CDR3 nucleotides read TGCAGCGTTGAACGGGCTTCCTACAATGAGCAGTTCTTC. Its protein is CSVERASYNEQFF.

Turning to this clone: A clone one base away is much larger, so this may be a read error. The rearrangement uses TRBV28 and TRBJ2-4; tentatively, D is TRBD1 (5 bases). CDR1 and CDR2 from the germline V gene are MDHEN and SYDVKM. The CDR3 contains 12 residues. CDR3 DNA: TGTGCCGGCAGCCGACAGCTTGGGATTCAGTACTTC. Amino acids: CAGSRQLGIQYF.

The chain is built from TRBV9 and TRBJ2-1; 8 nucleotides agree with TRBD2. The CDR3 totals 21 residues. The ends lost 0 bases at V and 3 bases at J; junction bases unmatched: 20. Germline V gives CDR1 SGDLS, CDR2 YYNGEE. CDR3 sequence: CASSVGVAGNSLDLDYNEQFF. The CDR3, as DNA: TGTGCCAGCAGCGTAGGGGTAGCGGGAAATTCCCTCGACCTAGACTACAATGAGCAGTTCTTC.

This clone has at least ten counts. V and J are TRBV28 and TRBJ2-2; 8 nucleotides match TRBD1. This CDR3 region has 15 residues. The ends lost 7 bases at V and 4 bases at J; junction bases unmatched: 8. The V gene's germline CDR1 is MDHEN and CDR2 SYDVKM. The CDR3 region is CASKPRGRGTGELFF. CDR3 DNA sequence: TGTGCCAGCAAGCCCAGGGGGCGAGGCACCGGGGAGCTGTTTTTT.

The chain combines TRBV18 with TRBJ1-1; D is undetermined. The V gene lost 4 bases and the J gene lost 4 bases, with 13 bases spanning the gap. The CDR3 consists of 14 residues. Germline V lookup: CDR1 KGHSH, CDR2 LQKENI. The CDR3 DNA follows: TGTGCCAGCTCACGAGCAACAGAAATCACTGAAGCTTTCTTT. As protein: CASSRATEITEAFF.

The CDR3 is CASSYGRGLKTTDTQYF. The CDR3 DNA is TGCGCCAGCAGTTATGGTAGGGGACTAAAGACCACAGATACGCAGTATTTT. The rearrangement links TRBV5-1 to TRBJ2-3, with TRBD2 identical over 7 bases. Per the germline V gene, CDR1 is SGHRS and CDR2 is YFSETQ. CDR3 length equals 17 residues. Unmatched junction bases numbered 14, after V lost 5 bases and J lost 2 bases.

The J gene is TRBJ1-2, the V gene TRBV7-8, with 8 bases matching TRBD1. The V and J ends lost 1 base and 7 bases, in that order; junction bases with no gene match: 11. This CDR3 has 16 amino acids. Germline loops: CDR1 SGHVS, CDR2 FQNEAQ. CDR3 DNA sequence: TGTGCCAGCAGCTTAGATAGTGGGCAGGGGGCTCTTGGCTACACCTTC. Encoded protein: CASSLDSGQGALGYTF.

The gene calls are TRBV19 and TRBJ1-4; tentative D call: TRBD1 (5 bases). Germline values: CDR1 LNHDA, CDR2 SQIVND (reference sequence). The CDR3 covers 15 residues. V lost 6 bases and J lost 7, with 18 bases in between. The CDR3, as DNA: TGTGCCAGTAGAGATGTTAGGAGGGGAGGTGAAAAACTGTTTTTT. Protein sequence: CASRDVRRGGEKLFF.

The chain couples TRBV14 to TRBJ1-4; 8 bases are shared with TRBD1. Germline lookup yields CDR1 SGHDN and CDR2 FVKESK. Trimming took 6 bases from V and 0 from J; bases not matched to a gene: 12. The CDR3 is made up of 18 amino acids. CDR3 region: CASRTTGVLSSTNEKLFF. In DNA form, the CDR3 reads TGTGCCAGCAGAACGACAGGGGTACTGTCCTCAACTAATGAAAAACTGTTTTTT.

Only a few counts were recorded for this clone. The rearrangement links TRBV27 to TRBJ2-5; 7 bases line up with TRBD2. The germline gives CDR1 MNHEY, CDR2 SMNVEV (reference sequence). The junction had 6 bases not matched to a gene; V was cut back by 2 bases and J by 3 bases. This CDR3 spans 15 amino acids. The CDR3 bases are TGTGCCAGCAGTTTAAAAAGGGGAGGGGAAGAGACCCAGTACTTC. It codes for CASSLKRGGEETQYF.

The J gene is TRBJ2-7, the V gene TRBV9, with 7 bases matching TRBD2. J lost 4 bases, V lost 0 bases, and 4 bases had no gene match. CDR1 SGDLS and CDR2 YYNGEE come from the germline V gene. The CDR3 has 14 amino acids. For the CDR3, the DNA is TGTGCCAGCAGCGTAGGGGAGGGAGGGTACGAGCAGTACTTC. This gives the protein CASSVGEGGYEQYF. Variable domain in full (rest from reference TRBV9 and TRBJ2-7): DSGVTQTPKHLITATGQRVTLRCSPRSGDLSVYWYQQSLDQGLQFLIQYYNGEERAKGNILERFSAQQFPDLHSELNLSSLELGDSALYFCASSVGEGGYEQYFGPGTRLTVT.

The rearrangement links TRBV23-1 to TRBJ2-7, with 8 positions matching TRBD2. TRBV23-1 belongs to the ORF category, with a function that is uncertain. V lost 3 bases to trimming and J lost 1 base; unmatched junction nucleotides: 23. This CDR3 comprises 21 residues. In nucleotides, the CDR3 is TGCGCCAGCAGTCAGCTGCAGGGCTTCGGTAGCGTCCGGGGGGGTTCCTACGAGCAGTACTTC. This translates into CASSQLQGFGSVRGGSYEQYF.

This rearrangement joins TRBV19 to TRBJ1-5; D gene ambiguous. V dropped 4 bases and J dropped 6 bases, with 19 bases sitting between them. Germline CDR1 LNHDA, CDR2 SQIVND (reference sequence). The length of the CDR3 is 16 residues. This CDR3 is CASSSLGGRGGQPQHF. For the CDR3, the DNA is TGTGCCAGTAGTAGTCTTGGAGGGCGGGGTGGTCAGCCCCAGCATTTT.

The CDR3 nucleotides are TGTGCCAGCAGCCAACGTTGGGATACCGCAGGGGGAAGGGATGAAAAACTGTTTTTT. Translation: CASSQRWDTAGGRDEKLFF. The chain recombines TRBV7-9 with TRBJ1-4; 7 positions match TRBD1. CDR3 size: 19 residues. V was pared by 5 bases and J by 6 bases, with 21 bases of the junction left unmatched. CDR1 is SEHNR, CDR2 FQNEAQ, per germline (reference sequence).

The chain couples TRBV29-1 to TRBJ2-5; 13 bases map to TRBD2. The DNA end favors TRBJ2-7, so the J call may be wrong. Germline CDR1 SQVTM, CDR2 ANQGSEA. The CDR3 covers 13 residues. CDR3 DNA: TGCAGCGTTTGGACTAGCGGGAGTGGCGAGCAGTACTTC. Translating it yields CSVWTSGSGEQYF.

V and J are TRBV15 and TRBJ2-5; possibly TRBD2 for D (5 bases). This CDR3 comprises 14 residues. The germline V and J ends were trimmed by 8 bases and 6 bases, with 19 bases remaining between them. CDR1 is LNHNV, CDR2 YYDKDF, per germline (reference sequence). The CDR3 loop is CATSARLAQQTQYF. The CDR3, as DNA: TGTGCCACCTCAGCCCGGCTAGCTCAGCAGACCCAGTACTTC.

V usage is TRBV10-2 and J usage is TRBJ2-7, with 10 nucleotides matching TRBD2. V dropped 6 bases and J dropped 2; count of bases not matched to a gene: 4. Germline V gene lookup returns CDR1 WSHSY and CDR2 SAAADI. This CDR3 has 14 residues. CDR3 bases: TGCGCCAGCAGGCAGCGGGAGGGCCCCTACGAGCAGTACTTC. This codes for CASRQREGPYEQYF.

The chain uses TRBV10-3 and TRBJ1-2; D is perhaps TRBD1 (6 bases). The CDR3 spans 14 residues. Per the germline V gene, CDR1 is ENHRY and CDR2 is SYGVKD. Trimming shortened V by 6 bases and J by 2 bases, and 13 bases separated the two germline ends. The CDR3 nucleotides read TGTGCCATCAGAACGGACAGAGGAAACTATGGCTACACCTTC. It yields the protein CAIRTDRGNYGYTF.

The genes are TRBV5-4 and TRBJ1-2; D is uncertain. Germline CDR1 is SGHNT and CDR2 is YYREEE (reference sequence). Trimming removed 3 bases at V and 7 bases at J, with 13 bases between. This CDR3 spans 13 amino acids. The CDR3 reads CASSSPRASGYTF. DNA of the CDR3: TGTGCCAGCAGCTCACCAAGGGCCTCTGGCTACACCTTC.

The chain has TRBV19 and TRBJ2-1, with no clear D. This CDR3 region has 13 residues. The V gene's germline CDR1 is LNHDA and CDR2 SQIVND (reference sequence). Trimming removed 6 bases from V and 2 bases from J, with 8 bases in between. CDR3 bases: TGTGCCAGTAGAGCCGGAGCCTACAATGAGCAGTTCTTC. Amino acid sequence: CASRAGAYNEQFF.

This clone was counted between two and nine times. V gene TRBV28 combines with J gene TRBJ2-4; D may be TRBD2 (5 bases). The CDR3 covers 11 residues. Germline V gene data show CDR1 as MDHEN and CDR2 as SYDVKM. The V end lost 4 bases, the J end lost 10 bases, and 8 bases lay between the germline ends. The CDR3 sequence is CASSSAVIQYF. CDR3 DNA sequence: TGTGCCAGCAGTTCAGCGGTTATTCAGTACTTC.

This clone was picked up one time. This sequence joins TRBV6-5 and TRBJ1-4; D might be TRBD1 (6 bases). CDR3 length: 16 residues. Germline CDR1 reads MNHEY; CDR2 reads SVGAGI. V was trimmed by 2 bases and J by 5 bases, leaving 15 bases between them. The CDR3 nucleotides are TGTGCCAGCAGTTACCTACTCGGGACATCAAATGAAAAACTGTTTTTT. Its protein product is CASSYLLGTSNEKLFF.

V usage is TRBV29-1 and J usage is TRBJ1-1; D is undetermined. This CDR3 region has 10 residues. Germline V CDR1 and CDR2: SQVTM, ANQGSEA. Trimming shortened V by 5 bases and J by 3 bases, and 4 bases separated the two germline ends. CDR3: CSVKDTEAFF. The CDR3 DNA follows: TGCAGCGTTAAGGACACTGAAGCTTTCTTT.

The chain joins TRBV9 to TRBJ2-1; 11 nucleotides align to TRBD2. The CDR3 totals 17 residues. With V trimmed by 6 bases and J by 2 bases, 10 bases remained unmatched. CDR1 is SGDLS, CDR2 YYNGEE, per germline. In nucleotides, the CDR3 is TGTGCCAGCACCTTAGGGACTAGCGGAGCCCCCTACAATGAGCAGTTCTTC. It specifies CASTLGTSGAPYNEQFF.